Below, 29 T cell receptor beta chains from the same sample are listed, as sequenced in a study of molecular identifiers for immune sequencing clone quantification. Using its own MiXCR run on the PCR reads, TCRdb lists one record per CDR3 protein. The sample includes 97,000 or so distinct CDR3 sequences, about 35% of them seen just once. Sequenced material: naive CD8+ T cells from blood, with Jurkat cell RNA spiked in. Documented subset: FACS-sorted CD8+CD4-CCR7+CD45RA+ naive T cells. Receptors originate from a human donor in good health. Some libraries in this study had Jurkat cell RNA spiked in.

On this clonotype itself: A read error may produce the germline difference seen at one junction end. The V gene is TRBV20-1, the J gene TRBJ2-2; 12 bases fit TRBD1. Germline-derived CDR1 and CDR2 are DFQATT and SNEGSKA (reference sequence). The CDR3 has 16 amino acids. The CDR3 loop reads CGARFRDRGRAGELFF. The CDR3 DNA reads as TGCGGTGCTAGATTCCGGGACAGGGGGCGCGCCGGGGAGCTGTTTTTT.

The chain has TRBV19 and TRBJ2-7; D may be TRBD1 or TRBD2 (5 bases each). From germline, CDR1 is LNHDA and CDR2 SQIVND (reference sequence). Trimming took off 3 bases at V and 5 bases at J, with 11 bases between the two ends. CDR3 length: 13 residues. The CDR3, as DNA: TGTGCCAGTAGTATGGGGACGGTGGACGAGCAGTACTTC. This codes for CASSMGTVDEQYF.

This clonotype came up many times. The chain uses TRBV6-6 and TRBJ2-3; D unclear. Germline CDR1 and CDR2: MNHNY and SVGAGI (reference sequence). CDR3 length: 13 residues. V dropped 7 bases and J dropped 0 bases, with 8 bases sitting between them. CDR3 amino acids: CASKHGSTDTQYF. CDR3 nucleotide sequence: TGTGCCAGCAAACACGGCAGCACAGATACGCAGTATTTT.

This clonotype has more than one count but fewer than ten. V usage is TRBV5-1 and J usage is TRBJ2-4; 7 bases align to TRBD2. CDR1 is SGHRS and CDR2 is YFSETQ in the germline V gene. V was clipped by 0 bases and J by 6 bases; unmatched bases: 6. This CDR3 spans 15 amino acids. The CDR3 sequence is CASSLAGGGTNIQYF. CDR3 sequence (DNA): TGCGCCAGCAGCTTGGCGGGGGGAGGCACAAACATTCAGTACTTC.

This clonotype was observed a few times. The V call is TRBV28, the J call TRBJ2-4; the match to TRBD1 covers 7 bases. Germline CDR1 is MDHEN and CDR2 is SYDVKM. CDR3 length: 20 residues. V shed 2 bases, J shed 6 bases, and the junction held 22 bases outside the gene matches. The CDR3 region is CASSLRGGEWDQTRGNIQYF. CDR3 DNA sequence: TGTGCCAGCAGTTTAAGAGGGGGCGAGTGGGACCAAACCAGGGGAAACATTCAGTACTTC.

J is TRBJ2-5 and V is TRBV14; D is possibly TRBD1 or TRBD2 (6 bases each). Trimming took off 3 bases at V and 4 bases at J, with 9 bases between the two ends. The CDR3 length is 13 residues. CDR1 is SGHDN and CDR2 is FVKESK in the germline V gene. The DNA for the CDR3 is TGTGCCAGCAGCCATTGGGGGGCAGAGACCCAGTACTTC. Its protein is CASSHWGAETQYF. The full variable domain, with the rest looked up from reference TRBV14 and TRBJ2-5, is EAGVTQFPSHSVIEKGQTVTLRCDPISGHDNLYWYRRVMGKEIKFLLHFVKESKQDESGMPNNRFLAERTGGTYSTLKVQPAELEDSGVYFCASSHWGAETQYFGPGTRLLVL.

A word on this clonotype: Just one base apart from a much larger clone, this may be a read error. This rearrangement joins TRBV7-6 to TRBJ2-7; unclear D gene. There are 16 residues in the CDR3. Germline V gene sequence: CDR1 SGHVS, CDR2 FNYEAQ. Trimming took 5 bases from V and 3 from J, leaving 20 bases between them. The DNA of the CDR3 is TGTGCCAGCAGCCCACAACCAACTCGCGGAAGCTACGAGCAGTACTTC. Protein: CASSPQPTRGSYEQYF.

A remark on this clonotype: This likely comes from a read error, as the CDR3 has no conserved phenylalanine or tryptophan at its end. J is TRBJ1-5 and V is TRBV6-2 or TRBV6-3, with D tentatively TRBD1 (6 bases). CDR3 length: 14 amino acids. Deletions cut 6 bases from V and 6 bases from J, with 15 bases between. CDR1 and CDR2 from the germline V gene are MNHEY and SVGEGT. This CDR3 reads CASSRQGWSQPQHS. CDR3 coding DNA: TGTGCCAGCAGCCGCCAGGGGTGGAGTCAGCCCCAGCATTCT.

On this clonotype itself: This could be a read error, since a much larger clone is one nucleotide away. Given the absence of the conserved phenylalanine or tryptophan at the CDR3 end, a read error is likely. The rearrangement links TRBV9 to TRBJ2-1; 11 bases are a match to TRBD1. J gave up 8 bases and V 6 bases, and 4 bases lay outside the gene matches. Germline V gene data show CDR1 as SGDLS and CDR2 as YYNGEE. The length of the CDR3 is 13 residues. The CDR3 DNA follows: TGTGCCAGCACCGGACAGGGGGCCTATGAGCAGTTCCTC. Residues: CASTGQGAYEQFL.

This chain joins TRBV9 and TRBJ2-3; 8 bases map to TRBD2. The J segment lost 15 bases and the V segment lost 3 bases, leaving 9 bases of the junction unmatched. CDR1 and CDR2 (germline): SGDLS, YYNGEE. This CDR3 spans 12 amino acids. The CDR3 reads CASSGTSPPLYF. The CDR3 DNA sequence: TGTGCCAGCAGCGGGACTAGCCCTCCCCTTTATTTT.

The rearrangement links TRBV20-1 to TRBJ1-1; D is perhaps TRBD1 (6 bases). Germline lookup yields CDR1 DFQATT and CDR2 SNEGSKA (reference sequence). Between the trimmed V and J ends, which lost 0 bases and 0 bases, there was a span of 11 bases. The CDR3 runs to 15 residues. CDR3 DNA: TGCAGTGCTAGAGATCGGGGACATATGAACACTGAAGCTTTCTTT. Translated, it gives CSARDRGHMNTEAFF.

This chain uses TRBV27 with TRBJ2-1; D gene unclear. The germline gives CDR1 MNHEY, CDR2 SMNVEV (reference sequence). This CDR3 has 15 amino acids. Trimming shortened V by 6 bases and J by 0 bases, and 12 bases separated the two germline ends. CDR3 sequence (DNA): TGTGCCAGCAGCTCCGACAAGAGCTCCTACAATGAGCAGTTCTTC. Translated: CASSSDKSSYNEQFF.

Regarding this clonotype: The CDR3 does not close with the conserved phenylalanine or tryptophan, likely indicating a read error. J is TRBJ2-7 and V is TRBV11-2, with TRBD2 identical over 10 bases. V trimming: 7 bases; J trimming: 0 bases; junction bases outside the gene matches: 12. This CDR3 region has 17 residues. Germline loops: CDR1 SGHAT, CDR2 FQNNGV. This CDR3 is CASMGLAWPKSSYEQYY. Here the CDR3 DNA reads TGTGCCAGCATGGGACTAGCGTGGCCCAAGAGCTCCTACGAGCAGTACTAC.

In its sample, this clonotype was seen many times. The J gene is TRBJ1-2, the V gene TRBV5-5; TRBD1 aligns across 7 bases. This CDR3 region has 15 residues. Germline CDR1 SGHKS, CDR2 YYEKEE (reference sequence). J gave up 0 bases and V 2 bases, and 4 bases lay outside the gene matches. This CDR3 is CASSFTGTANYGYTF. CDR3 in DNA: TGTGCCAGCAGCTTCACCGGGACAGCTAACTATGGCTACACCTTC.

This clonotype was picked up a small number of times. V gene TRBV5-4 combines with J gene TRBJ2-1; the match to TRBD1 covers 9 bases. The CDR3 loop spans 15 amino acids. Germline V gene data show CDR1 as SGHNT and CDR2 as YYREEE (reference sequence). Trimming at V came to 6 bases and at J to 6 bases, leaving 10 bases not matched to a gene. This chain's CDR3 is CASTLPGQGSNEQFF. DNA for the CDR3: TGTGCCAGCACACTACCGGGACAGGGCAGCAATGAGCAGTTCTTC. The entire variable domain, with the rest obtained from reference TRBV5-4 and TRBJ2-1, is as follows: ETGVTQSPTHLIKTRGQQVTLRCSSQSGHNTVSWYQQALGQGPQFIFQYYREEENGRGNFPPRFSGLQFPNYSSELNVNALELDDSALYLCASTLPGQGSNEQFFGPGTRLTVL.

The chain carries TRBV7-2 and TRBJ2-1; D call uncertain. CDR1 and CDR2 (germline): SGHTA, FQGNSA. The CDR3 is made up of 12 amino acids. V was cut by 1 base and J by 7 bases, with 5 bases left in between. CDR3 in DNA: TGTGCCAGCAGCTTAGAAAGGAATGAGCAGTTCTTC. Protein product: CASSLERNEQFF.

The genes are TRBV4-3 and TRBJ2-7; the match to TRBD2 covers 8 bases. The CDR3 spans 15 residues. J lost 3 bases, V lost 0 bases, and 4 bases had no gene match. CDR1 and CDR2 from the germline V gene are LGHNA and YSLEER. This CDR3 is CASSQDSGRGYEQYF. CDR3 bases: TGCGCCAGCAGCCAAGACAGCGGGAGAGGCTACGAGCAGTACTTC.

The chain recombines TRBV5-3 with TRBJ2-3; 7 nucleotides match TRBD2. TRBV5-3 is marked as an open reading frame, function uncertain. V lost 8 bases, J lost 4 bases, and 10 bases stayed unmatched. CDR3 length equals 14 residues. The CDR3 sequence is CASCPGLVPDTQYF. The CDR3 DNA is TGTGCCAGCTGCCCCGGACTAGTCCCAGATACGCAGTATTTT.

The chain uses TRBV13 and TRBJ2-7; 7 bases map to TRBD2. Germline V lookup: CDR1 PRHDT, CDR2 FYEKMQ (reference sequence). The V and J ends lost 2 bases and 0 bases, in that order; junction bases with no gene match: 16. The CDR3 consists of 19 residues. CDR3 in DNA: TGTGCCAGCAGCTTAATCCCCCGGGCTAGCGGTCCCAGCTCCTACGAGCAGTACTTC. Translating it yields CASSLIPRASGPSSYEQYF.

V is TRBV20-1 and J is TRBJ2-2, with unresolved D. The CDR3 spans 16 residues. V lost 5 bases and J lost 0, with 16 bases in between. Germline V lookup: CDR1 DFQATT, CDR2 SNEGSKA (reference sequence). The CDR3 sequence is CSAPLPGFTNTGELFF. The CDR3 DNA follows: TGCAGTGCTCCGTTACCGGGCTTTACGAACACCGGGGAGCTGTTTTTT.

This clonotype was counted a few times. The CDR3 loop reads CASSPGTFYEQYF. The DNA for the CDR3 is TGTGCCAGCAGCCCAGGGACATTCTACGAGCAGTACTTC. The chain combines TRBV6-2 or TRBV6-3 with TRBJ2-7; perhaps TRBD1 as D (6 bases). With 6 bases removed from V and 3 bases from J, the gap between germline ends came to 12 bases. The CDR3 has 13 amino acids. The germline V gene has CDR1 MNHEY and CDR2 SVGEGT.

This clonotype was seen just once. One base away lies a much larger clone, so this may be a sequencing read error. The chain joins TRBV6-1 to TRBJ2-7, with D unresolved. The CDR3 covers 13 residues. Germline V CDR1 and CDR2: MNHNS, SASEGT. CDR3 protein: CASSVLEPYKQYF. The CDR3 coding sequence is TGTGCCAGCAGTGTGTTGGAACCCTACAAGCAGTACTTC.

The CDR3 DNA sequence: TGTGCCAGCAGTACTAACACGTACACCGGGGAGCTGTTTTTT. This codes for CASSTNTYTGELFF. The J gene is TRBJ2-2, the V gene TRBV2; D gene uncertain. Germline CDR1 is SNHLY and CDR2 is FYNNEI. This CDR3 has 14 amino acids. Trimming cost V 5 bases and J 3 bases, with 10 bases left between them.

J is TRBJ2-7 and V is TRBV6-2 or TRBV6-3, with a tentative D call TRBD1 (7 bases). Germline V gives CDR1 MNHEY, CDR2 SVGEGT. This CDR3 region has 17 residues. With 11 bases removed from V and 2 bases from J, the gap between germline ends came to 28 bases. The chain's CDR3 is CACKPLRRGTVTYEQYF. CDR3 bases: TGTGCCTGCAAGCCCTTACGTCGGGGGACAGTCACCTACGAGCAGTACTTC.

The V call is TRBV27, the J call TRBJ2-7; 9 bases agree with TRBD2. V lost 0 bases to trimming and J lost 3 bases; unmatched junction nucleotides: 6. CDR3 length: 16 amino acids. CDR1 is MNHEY and CDR2 is SMNVEV in the germline V gene (reference sequence). The chain's CDR3 is CASSLSASGIVYEQYF. CDR3 nucleotide sequence: TGTGCCAGCAGTTTATCGGCTAGCGGGATTGTCTACGAGCAGTACTTC.

The chain has TRBV14 and TRBJ1-1, with TRBD1 matching over 7 bases. Germline values: CDR1 SGHDN, CDR2 FVKESK. V lost 3 bases and J lost 0; bases outside the gene matches: 10. This CDR3 spans 17 amino acids. CDR3 nucleotides: TGTGCCAGCAGCCACCGCCAATTGGACAGGCTGAACACTGAAGCTTTCTTT. Translating it yields CASSHRQLDRLNTEAFF.

This clonotype was seen a handful of times. This chain links TRBV4-1 with TRBJ2-2, with a weak D call TRBD2 (5 bases). Germline lookup yields CDR1 MGHRA and CDR2 YSYEKL. The CDR3 contains 15 residues. The V end lost 4 bases, the J end lost 5 bases, and 14 bases lay between the germline ends. CDR3 DNA sequence: TGCGCCAGCAGCCCTGGCAGCCCGGGGACCGGGGAGCTGTTTTTT. It codes for CASSPGSPGTGELFF.

The gene calls are TRBV4-1 and TRBJ2-3; perhaps TRBD1 as D (6 bases). Trimming removed 4 bases at V and 0 bases at J, with 14 bases between. CDR3 length: 16 residues. CDR1 is MGHRA and CDR2 is YSYEKL in the germline V gene. The CDR3 coding sequence is TGCGCCAGCAGCCTTTCCGGGACACCGAGCACAGATACGCAGTATTTT. Translated, it gives CASSLSGTPSTDTQYF.

The chain employs TRBV6-2 or TRBV6-3 and TRBJ2-7; D call uncertain. The CDR3 loop spans 16 amino acids. V was trimmed by 5 bases and J by 0 bases, leaving 17 bases between them. Germline V gene sequence: CDR1 MNHEY, CDR2 SVGEGT. DNA of the CDR3: TGTGCCAGCAGTCTACCCTCACACCGGAGCTCCTACGAGCAGTACTTC. Its translation: CASSLPSHRSSYEQYF.